Described below is a single T cell receptor beta chain sequence and its context. Only a few counts were recorded for this clonotype. Its antigen is not yet known. The input lacks base qualities; no much larger clone sits a single base away. TCR cDNA was synthesized by 5'RACE template switching, through which a universal primer site and unique molecular identifiers were introduced. cDNA synthesis was primed from both the TCR alpha and TCR beta constant segments. Libraries were amplified in two PCR steps, with sample barcodes and sequencing adapters added in the second step. Sequencing of libraries was done on Illumina HiSeq 2500 (2x100 bp) or NovaSeq (2x150 bp). As for the authors' bioinformatics: MIGEC handled demultiplexing of reads and collapsing into UMI consensus sequences, while MiXCR performed V(D)J alignment. Clonotypes responding to the vaccine were identified with edgeR on replicate PBMC samples, with the criteria of FDR below 0.01 and a log2 fold change above 5 up to day 15. Each bulk clonotype was labeled CD4 or CD8 based on which sequenced repertoire, CD4 or CD8, contained the clonotype at higher abundance. TCRdb ran its own pipeline on the public reads, namely fastp trimming at Q25 and MiXCR clone calling, and kept in-frame beta chains. Rows merge per CDR3 protein into single entries with the most common DNA and genes. It is TCRdb's table, rather than the study itself, that gives the V and J calls and clone size. For this sample there are a few hundred thousand distinct CDR3 sequences; approximately 10% appear just once. Around 20% of the sample goes to the ten largest clones.

The germline V gene (reference sequence) provides CDR1 MNHEY and CDR2 SMNVEV. V and J are trimmed by 0 bases and 5 bases, and the gene matches miss 9 bases of the junction. From cysteine to phenylalanine, the CDR3 is 17 amino acids long. The read is trimmed to its CDR3 DNA, 51 bases read in frame from base 1. The entry originates in a study of T cells after yellow fever vaccination (dated by TCRdb to the late 2010s). Describing the broader study: The SMART-Seq v4 Ultra Low Input RNA kit was used to prepare libraries from fractions with low cell numbers. To track T-cell clones before and after primary and booster YFV17D yellow fever vaccination, bulk TCR alpha and beta repertoires were sequenced longitudinally. Bulk PBMC replicates and cell subsets were isolated from blood drawn at multiple timepoints before and after both primary and secondary immunization. Two healthy male donors made up the cohort, one aged 18 to 30 years and the other aged 30 to 40 years. What the research found in general, with its limitations: The secondary T-cell response was weaker than the primary response but faster, peaking on day 5 instead of day 15. Computational filtering was needed because FACS-sorted repertoires could contain abundant contaminating clonotypes from the bulk population. A small share of clonotypes was detected in both CD4 and CD8 compartments, with the overlap likely arising from convergent recombination. Only two donors were included in the study, so the extent to which the findings can be generalized is limited. After the booster, most clones that had expanded after primary vaccination were detected again (nearly 97% of CD4 and about 88% of CD8), suggesting broad maintenance of memory.

The sample's treatment or condition, from its label and the paper: live attenuated yellow fever vaccine strain. At each blood-draw timepoint, two biological replicates of bulk PBMCs were collected. PBMCs were isolated from peripheral blood using a standard Ficoll-Paque protocol. RNA was extracted with TriZol from bulk PBMCs, CD4 and CD8 fractions, and dextramer-positive and dextramer-negative fractions. The chain is assembled from TRBV27 and TRBJ2-5; a stretch of 10 junction bases matches TRBD1. The source material was PBMCs, sampled on the day of the first yellow fever vaccination. The clonotype was recovered from a man aged 18 to 30 who received the YFV17D yellow fever vaccine. The DNA sequence is TGTGCCAGCAGTTTATCCTTGGGACAGGGGTCGGGGGAGACCCAGTACTTC. The resulting protein is CASSLSLGQGSGETQYF.